This entry lists 28 T cell receptor beta chains sequenced from one sample in a study of blood T cell repertoires in COVID-19. Some clones are missing from TCRdb's copy, which holds only in-frame ones; the method was immunoSEQ multiplex PCR. The repertoire consists of hundreds of thousands of clones, with 70% to 90% occurring once and the leading ten covering approximately 1%. Material for sequencing was PBMCs or T cells enriched from blood (not recorded which). All receptors come from a woman under 40 who had recovered from COVID-19.

The V gene is TRBV9, the J gene TRBJ1-5; 7 bases align to TRBD1. Germline CDR1 SGDLS, CDR2 YYNGEE. This CDR3 has 15 amino acids. J was trimmed by 6 bases and V by 4 bases; bases with no gene match: 10. The DNA for the CDR3 is TGTGCCAGCAGCTCGTCAGGGGGGCTCGGTCAGCCCCAGCATTTT. Protein: CASSSSGGLGQPQHF. The variable domain in full, with the rest retrieved from reference TRBV9 and TRBJ1-5, is DSGVTQTPKHLITATGQRVTLRCSPRSGDLSVYWYQQSLDQGLQFLIQYYNGEERAKGNILERFSAQQFPDLHSELNLSSLELGDSALYFCASSSSGGLGQPQHFGDGTRLSIL.

The chain couples TRBV28 to TRBJ2-5; 7 bases are shared with TRBD2. The CDR3 covers 14 residues. Germline V lookup: CDR1 MDHEN, CDR2 SYDVKM. Trimming removed 9 bases from V and 2 bases from J; junction bases left unmatched: 9. This CDR3 is CASSPVGGQETQYF. CDR3 bases: TGTGCCAGTTCACCCGTGGGGGGGCAAGAGACCCAGTACTTC.

This clone was detected only a few times. V and J are TRBV29-1 and TRBJ1-2; D unclear. The CDR3 covers 11 residues. Germline V CDR1 and CDR2: SQVTM, ANQGSEA. V was trimmed by 3 bases and J by 8 bases, leaving 10 bases between them. For the CDR3, the DNA is TGCAGCGTTGAGAACCAGAGGGGCTACACCTTC. As protein: CSVENQRGYTF.

The chain has TRBV6-1 and TRBJ1-5; D possibly corresponds to TRBD1 (6 bases). Trimming pared 5 bases from V and 6 bases from J, leaving 17 bases between. This CDR3 has 15 residues. The germline V gene encodes CDR1 MNHNS and CDR2 SASEGT. CDR3 DNA sequence: TGTGCCAGCAGTTTGACACAGGGACGGGGTCAGCCCCAGCATTTT. Protein product: CASSLTQGRGQPQHF.

V gene TRBV5-1 combines with J gene TRBJ1-4, with a possible D match to TRBD1 (5 bases). V dropped 0 bases and J dropped 5 bases, with 8 bases sitting between them. Germline CDR1 is SGHRS and CDR2 is YFSETQ. The CDR3 spans 14 residues. CDR3 sequence (DNA): TGCGCCAGCAGCTTGGTATGGGGCAATGAAAAACTGTTTTTT. It is translated as CASSLVWGNEKLFF.

The chain uses TRBV5-1 and TRBJ1-1; a possible D gene is TRBD1 (5 bases). Trimming pared 0 bases from V and 3 bases from J, leaving 12 bases between. Per germline, CDR1 SGHRS and CDR2 YFSETQ. The CDR3 has 15 amino acids. CDR3 amino acids: CASSLAGGGHTEAFF. DNA for the CDR3: TGCGCCAGCAGCTTGGCCGGGGGTGGGCACACTGAAGCTTTCTTT.

The chain joins TRBV5-4 to TRBJ1-1; no definite D call. Trimming took off 0 bases at V and 4 bases at J, with 7 bases between the two ends. The CDR3 contains 13 residues. CDR1 is SGHNT, CDR2 YYREEE, per germline (reference sequence). CDR3 loop: CASSLVGFTEAFF. As DNA, the CDR3 is TGTGCCAGCAGCTTGGTCGGTTTCACTGAAGCTTTCTTT.

In this sample, this clone turned up once. The CDR3 DNA sequence: TGTGCCAGCAGCCCCCAGACGCGGAGATACGGGCAAGAGACCCAGTACTTC. Translation gives CASSPQTRRYGQETQYF. The rearrangement uses TRBV7-2 and TRBJ2-5; no clear D. Trimming took off 5 bases at V and 2 bases at J, with 21 bases between the two ends. The CDR3 loop spans 17 amino acids. Germline loops: CDR1 SGHTA, CDR2 FQGNSA.

The chain combines TRBV5-6 with TRBJ2-2; D is possibly TRBD1 (6 bases). V was shortened by 4 bases and J by 0 bases, with 10 bases between the two germline ends. The CDR3 contains 15 residues. CDR1 SGHDT and CDR2 YYEEEE come from the germline V gene. CDR3 protein: CASSNDRTNTGELFF. The CDR3 DNA reads as TGTGCCAGCAGCAATGACAGGACGAACACCGGGGAGCTGTTTTTT.

The chain carries TRBV2 and TRBJ2-7; 12 bases map to TRBD2. This CDR3 region has 13 residues. Unmatched junction bases numbered 0, after V lost 6 bases and J lost 3 bases. Germline assignment: CDR1 SNHLY and CDR2 FYNNEI. CDR3 sequence reads: CASRTSGSYEQYF. For the CDR3, the DNA is TGTGCCAGCAGGACTAGCGGGAGCTACGAGCAGTACTTC.

The chain employs TRBV19 and TRBJ1-1; 9 nucleotides agree with TRBD1. This CDR3 spans 16 amino acids. Germline-derived CDR1 and CDR2 are LNHDA and SQIVND (reference sequence). With 4 bases clipped from V and 4 bases from J, the junction kept 10 bases outside the gene matches. CDR3 DNA sequence: TGTGCCAGTAGTACGGGACAGGGCTGGGTCGTCACTGAAGCTTTCTTT. Encoded protein: CASSTGQGWVVTEAFF.

This clone was detected once. The chain has TRBV28 and TRBJ2-7; TRBD2 is a possible D gene (6 bases). CDR3 length equals 12 residues. Germline V lookup: CDR1 MDHEN, CDR2 SYDVKM. Between the trimmed V and J ends, which lost 7 bases and 4 bases, there was a span of 11 bases. In DNA form, the CDR3 reads TGTGCCAGCACCCTCGGAGGGTACGAGCAGTACTTC. This gives the protein CASTLGGYEQYF.

The chain recombines TRBV27 with TRBJ2-1; 10 bases match TRBD2. Germline V gene sequence: CDR1 MNHEY, CDR2 SMNVEV (reference sequence). This CDR3 region has 16 residues. The V segment lost 2 bases and the J segment 7 bases; nucleotides outside the gene matches: 8. CDR3 region: CASSLQTSGSPNEQFF. The CDR3 nucleotides read TGTGCCAGCAGTTTACAGACTAGCGGGTCGCCAAATGAGCAGTTCTTC.

The chain carries TRBV30 and TRBJ1-2; maybe TRBD1 (5 bases). Trimming took 2 bases from V and 10 from J, leaving 17 bases between them. In germline, CDR1 is GTSNPN, CDR2 SVGIG (reference sequence). The CDR3 runs 13 residues. The chain's CDR3 is CAWSPREGTPYTF. As DNA, the CDR3 is TGTGCCTGGAGTCCCAGGGAGGGGACCCCCTACACCTTC.

This sequence joins TRBV7-8 and TRBJ1-4, with 9 bases matching TRBD1. The J segment lost 3 bases and the V segment lost 5 bases, leaving 7 bases of the junction unmatched. CDR3 length: 16 amino acids. The germline CDR1 and CDR2 sequences are SGHVS and FQNEAQ. Here the CDR3 DNA reads TGTGCCAGCAGCCTCGAACGGGACAGGGCTAATGAAAAACTGTTTTTT. Translating gives CASSLERDRANEKLFF. The full variable domain, with the rest looked up from reference TRBV7-8 and TRBJ1-4, is GAGVSQSPRYKVAKRGQDVALRCDPISGHVSLFWYQQALGQGPEFLTYFQNEAQLDKSGLPSDRFFAERPEGSVSTLKIQRTQQEDSAVYLCASSLERDRANEKLFFGSGTQLSVL.

This clone was observed a handful of times. J is TRBJ2-5 and V is TRBV9; 12 bases are shared with TRBD2. Germline lookup yields CDR1 SGDLS and CDR2 YYNGEE. The CDR3 spans 18 residues. V lost 2 bases and J lost 2; bases outside the gene matches: 10. The CDR3 nucleotides are TGTGCCAGCAGCGTGTCGGCTAGCGGGGGGGCCCGGCAAGAGACCCAGTACTTC. This sequence encodes CASSVSASGGARQETQYF. Supplemented by reference TRBV9 and TRBJ2-5, the full variable domain reads DSGVTQTPKHLITATGQRVTLRCSPRSGDLSVYWYQQSLDQGLQFLIQYYNGEERAKGNILERFSAQQFPDLHSELNLSSLELGDSALYFCASSVSASGGARQETQYFGPGTRLLVL.

This clone turned up a few times. The rearrangement links TRBV7-8 to TRBJ2-7, with D possibly being TRBD1 (5 bases). Germline assignment: CDR1 SGHVS and CDR2 FQNEAQ. The CDR3 has 13 residues. Trimming took 1 base from V and 13 from J, leaving 17 bases between them. The CDR3 protein is CASSLEGVPKPYF. The CDR3 nucleotides read TGTGCCAGCAGCTTAGAAGGGGTTCCTAAGCCCTACTTC.

The chain is built from TRBV5-1 and TRBJ1-4; no clear D gene. Trimming cost V 4 bases and J 5 bases, with 18 bases left between them. The CDR3 extends over 16 amino acids. Germline loops: CDR1 SGHRS, CDR2 YFSETQ. CDR3 region: CASSLSTQDRNEKLFF. In DNA form, the CDR3 reads TGCGCCAGCAGCCTAAGCACCCAGGATCGGAATGAAAAACTGTTTTTT.

This chain links TRBV2 with TRBJ2-7, with 8 bases that match TRBD1. CDR3 length: 13 residues. With V trimmed by 7 bases and J by 4 bases, 6 bases remained unmatched. Germline CDR1 SNHLY, CDR2 FYNNEI. The CDR3 region is CASIETGGYEQYF. In nucleotides, the CDR3 is TGTGCCAGCATAGAAACAGGGGGTTACGAGCAGTACTTC.

This clone has only a few counts. This chain uses TRBV19 with TRBJ2-5; TRBD2 matches at 11 bases. Trimming removed 4 bases from V and 5 bases from J; junction bases left unmatched: 6. CDR1 is LNHDA, CDR2 SQIVND, per germline (reference sequence). This CDR3 region has 15 residues. The CDR3 is CASSTGTSGAETQYF. In DNA form, the CDR3 reads TGTGCCAGTAGTACCGGGACTAGCGGTGCGGAGACCCAGTACTTC.

The chain couples TRBV19 to TRBJ1-1, with 8 bases identical to TRBD1. V gave up 7 bases and J gave up 3 bases; unmatched junction bases: 4. CDR1 and CDR2 (germline): LNHDA, SQIVND (reference sequence). There are 13 residues in the CDR3. The CDR3 loop is CASTYRGDTEAFF. CDR3 DNA: TGTGCCAGTACATACAGGGGGGACACTGAAGCTTTCTTT.

This chain joins TRBV28 and TRBJ2-7, with TRBD1 matching over 7 bases. The CDR3 runs 15 residues. Germline CDR1 and CDR2: MDHEN and SYDVKM. V lost 6 bases and J lost 2; bases outside the gene matches: 10. The CDR3 region is CASSSPRQGPYEQYF. The CDR3 DNA reads as TGTGCCAGCAGCTCTCCCCGACAGGGCCCCTACGAGCAGTACTTC.

CDR3 DNA: TGTGCCAGCAGCCTATCCGGGATAGCCGCGAACACCGGGGAGCTGTTTTTT. Protein: CASSLSGIAANTGELFF. The chain recombines TRBV7-3 with TRBJ2-2; possibly TRBD2 for D (5 bases). Between the trimmed V and J ends, which lost 5 bases and 0 bases, there was a span of 16 bases. The germline CDR1 and CDR2 sequences are SGHTA and FQGTGA. The CDR3 is made up of 17 amino acids. The full variable domain, its missing parts supplied by reference TRBV7-3 and TRBJ2-2, is GAGVSQTPSNKVTEKGKYVELRCDPISGHTALYWYRQSLGQGPEFLIYFQGTGAADDSGLPNDRFFAVRPEGSVSTLKIQRTERGDSAVYLCASSLSGIAANTGELFFGEGSRLTVL.

V usage is TRBV27 and J usage is TRBJ1-4; TRBD1 matches 8 bases. The junction had 8 bases not matched to a gene; V was cut back by 6 bases and J by 5 bases. This CDR3 is built from 15 residues. The germline gives CDR1 MNHEY, CDR2 SMNVEV (reference sequence). The CDR3 bases are TGTGCCAGCAGCCCCAGGGGGCGAGGAAATGAAAAACTGTTTTTT. Translated: CASSPRGRGNEKLFF.

The gene calls are TRBV21-1 and TRBJ2-1; the table's D call, TRBD2, was not checked against the DNA. TRBV21-1 constitutes a pseudogene. The CDR3 runs 16 residues. CDR3 in DNA: TGTGCCAGCAGCAAAGACCCTAGCGGCAGCGGGATCGTGCAGTTCTTC. It specifies CASSKDPSGSGIVQFF.

V usage is TRBV27 and J usage is TRBJ1-6; 7 bases are a match to TRBD1. Germline CDR1 MNHEY, CDR2 SMNVEV (reference sequence). CDR3 size: 16 residues. J was trimmed by 7 bases and V by 3 bases; bases with no gene match: 9. CDR3 nucleotides: TGTGCCAGCAGTTTCGCGGTTGGCAGGGGGAATTCACCCCTCCACTTT. This codes for CASSFAVGRGNSPLHF.

CDR3 amino acids: CASSSPEVYEQYF. The CDR3 DNA follows: TGTGCCAGCAGCTCTCCCGAGGTCTACGAGCAGTACTTC. The chain links TRBV7-9 to TRBJ2-7, with D unclear. The germline CDR1 and CDR2 sequences are SEHNR and FQNEAQ (reference sequence). The CDR3 contains 13 residues. V shed 4 bases and J shed 3 bases, with 10 bases lying between them.

The V call is TRBV29-1, the J call TRBJ1-2, with D possibly matching TRBD1 (6 bases). V was trimmed by 0 bases and J by 0 bases, leaving 11 bases between them. CDR1 is SQVTM, CDR2 ANQGSEA, per germline. This CDR3 contains 15 residues. The CDR3 sequence: CSVEDYGTTNYGYTF. The DNA of the CDR3 is TGCAGCGTTGAAGATTACGGGACAACTAACTATGGCTACACCTTC.